A single sample is the source of the 2 T cell receptor beta chains below, sequenced in a study of blood T cell repertoires in COVID-19. The repertoire was sequenced with immunoSEQ multiplex PCR; TCRdb's copy has only in-frame clones and lacks some. The sample has hundreds of thousands of clones; around 83% are singletons. The sample was peripheral blood. These receptors were collected from a woman aged 80 or over with acute or convalescent COVID-19.

Regarding this clone: One end of the junction varies from germline; a read error may be responsible. The chain combines TRBV30 with TRBJ1-3; weak D call: TRBD1 (5 bases). This CDR3 comprises 13 residues. Germline V gene lookup returns CDR1 GTSNPN and CDR2 SVGIG (reference sequence). CDR3 sequence: CAWSEGLRSDPDF. DNA of the CDR3: TGTGCCTGGAGTGAGGGGCTTCGTTCGGATCCGGATTTT.

This sequence joins TRBV21-1 and TRBJ2-1; the table's D call, TRBD2, was not checked against the DNA. TRBV21-1 is a documented pseudogene. This CDR3 is built from 17 residues. This chain's CDR3 is CASSKTALAMAYNEQFF. The CDR3 DNA reads as TGTGCCAGCAGCAAAACCGCGCTAGCGATGGCCTACAATGAGCAGTTCTTC.